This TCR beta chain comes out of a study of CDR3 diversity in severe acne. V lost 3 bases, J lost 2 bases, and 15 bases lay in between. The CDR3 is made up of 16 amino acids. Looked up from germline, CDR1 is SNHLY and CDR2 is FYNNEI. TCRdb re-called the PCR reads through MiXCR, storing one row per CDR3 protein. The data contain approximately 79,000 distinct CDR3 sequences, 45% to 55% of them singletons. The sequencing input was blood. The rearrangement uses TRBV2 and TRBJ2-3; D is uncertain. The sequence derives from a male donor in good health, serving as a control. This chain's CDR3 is CASSDTGSSVTDTQYF. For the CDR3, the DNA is TGTGCCAGCAGTGACACTGGGTCGTCGGTCACAGATACGCAGTATTTT.